These 32 T cell receptor beta chains came from one sample sequenced in a study of CXCR3-negative and CXCR3-positive naive CD8 T cells. All TRB cDNA libraries came from 5' RACE performed with UMI labels. TCRdb derives one entry per CDR3 protein from the 5' RACE reads, leaving out DNA. The sample includes around 81,000 distinct CDR3 sequences. The material sequenced was naive CXCR3- CD8+ T cells from blood. Subset described: CD45RO-CCR7+CD27+CD95- naive CD8+ T cells lacking CXCR3 (TNR3-). The source of these receptors is a human donor in good health. Some clones in this sample may be carry-over from other donors' samples.

The chain is built from TRBV23-1 and TRBJ2-7; TCRdb reports TRBD2, a call that lacks DNA to check it against. TRBV23-1 is an open reading frame, and its role is uncertain. This CDR3 has 16 residues. CDR3 sequence reads: CASPNPPRTCLYEQYF.

This rearrangement joins TRBV29-1 to TRBJ1-1; TCRdb's D call of TRBD1 is untestable without DNA. This CDR3 is built from 12 residues. Germline V gene sequence: CDR1 SQVTM, CDR2 ANQGSEA. The CDR3 loop reads CSVLTNPGEAFF.

This rearrangement joins TRBV6-5 to TRBJ2-1; TCRdb's D call of TRBD1 is untestable without DNA. The V gene's germline CDR1 is MNHEY and CDR2 SVGAGI. The CDR3 runs 13 residues. The CDR3 region is CASIRGDRKEQFF.

V usage is TRBV7-8 and J usage is TRBJ2-7; the TCRdb call, TRBD1, lacks DNA for checking. Germline CDR1 SGHVS, CDR2 FQNEAQ. This CDR3 contains 13 residues. CDR3 in amino acids: CACSSGGTYEQYF.

V usage is TRBV28 and J usage is TRBJ2-1; TCRdb gives TRBD1 as the D gene, but with no DNA this cannot be confirmed. This CDR3 is built from 15 residues. CDR1 MDHEN and CDR2 SYDVKM come from the germline V gene. The CDR3 is CASSFGTGPYNEQFF.

The V and J genes are TRBV7-9 and TRBJ2-1; absent DNA, TCRdb's TRBD1 call cannot be checked. The CDR3 is 13 residues long. Germline-derived CDR1 and CDR2 are SEHNR and FQNEAQ (reference sequence). The CDR3 region is CASSLGTRGEQFF.

V and J are TRBV5-1 and TRBJ2-7. The length of the CDR3 is 13 residues. CDR1 and CDR2 (germline): SGHRS, YFSETQ. The CDR3 spells CASSLVAKTEQYF.

The V call is TRBV5-1, the J call TRBJ2-1; TCRdb reports TRBD1, a call that lacks DNA to check it against. The CDR3 loop spans 17 amino acids. The germline gives CDR1 SGHRS, CDR2 YFSETQ. CDR3: CASSPHDRASSYNEQFF.

The chain couples TRBV10-2 to TRBJ2-3. The V gene's germline CDR1 is WSHSY and CDR2 SAAADI. The length of the CDR3 is 15 residues. CDR3 protein: CASRRTEASTDTQYF.

The chain links TRBV29-1 to TRBJ2-7; TCRdb lists TRBD1, though no DNA is available to test this call. CDR3 length equals 13 residues. Germline loops: CDR1 SQVTM, CDR2 ANQGSEA. CDR3 residues: CSVPTGQGYEQYF.

The chain combines TRBV28 with TRBJ2-7. The CDR3 consists of 14 residues. The germline gives CDR1 MDHEN, CDR2 SYDVKM. This chain's CDR3 is CASSLVGKAHEQYF. Complete variable domain (other parts from reference TRBV28 and TRBJ2-7): DVKVTQSSRYLVKRTGEKVFLECVQDMDHENMFWYRQDPGLGLRLIYFSYDVKMKEKGDIPEGYSVSREKKERFSLILESASTNQTSMYLCASSLVGKAHEQYFGPGTRLTVT.

The chain links TRBV29-1 to TRBJ2-1; TCRdb's D call of TRBD2 is untestable without DNA. The length of the CDR3 is 15 residues. Germline CDR1 is SQVTM and CDR2 is ANQGSEA. CDR3 protein: CSVVEVAGGRDEQFF.

The chain is built from TRBV28 and TRBJ1-2; the D call of TRBD1 rests on TCRdb alone, since no DNA is present to check it. Germline V gene sequence: CDR1 MDHEN, CDR2 SYDVKM. CDR3 size: 14 residues. Here the CDR3 reads CASSGDLSLYGYTF.

V usage is TRBV7-8 and J usage is TRBJ2-2; TCRdb's assignment of TRBD1 cannot be checked, as there is no DNA. The CDR3 extends over 14 amino acids. Germline V gene sequence: CDR1 SGHVS, CDR2 FQNEAQ. This CDR3 is CASSLTEETGELFF.

The genes are TRBV15 and TRBJ2-1; absent DNA, TCRdb's TRBD1 call cannot be checked. This CDR3 region has 15 residues. In germline, CDR1 is LNHNV, CDR2 YYDKDF (reference sequence). The CDR3 sequence is CATRGVDRGRNEQFF.

The chain uses TRBV6-5 and TRBJ1-6; without DNA, the TCRdb call of TRBD1 cannot be checked. The germline V gene has CDR1 MNHEY and CDR2 SVGAGI. CDR3 length: 15 residues. CDR3 amino acids: CASTLGGTANSALHF.

The chain uses TRBV7-9 and TRBJ1-5; TCRdb gives TRBD1 as the D gene, but with no DNA this cannot be confirmed. Per germline, CDR1 SEHNR and CDR2 FQNEAQ (reference sequence). The CDR3 sequence is 12 residues long. Here the CDR3 reads CASSYGQSPQHF.

The chain is built from TRBV5-4 and TRBJ2-3. This CDR3 has 12 residues. Germline CDR1 SGHNT, CDR2 YYREEE (reference sequence). This CDR3 is CASSGVVDTQYF.

Here the CDR3 reads CASSSLGEVEEQFF. V is TRBV28 and J is TRBJ2-1; the D call from TCRdb, TRBD2, cannot be confirmed without DNA. Germline V CDR1 and CDR2: MDHEN, SYDVKM. The CDR3 has 14 residues. Combining the CDR3 with reference TRBV28 and TRBJ2-1 gives the whole variable domain DVKVTQSSRYLVKRTGEKVFLECVQDMDHENMFWYRQDPGLGLRLIYFSYDVKMKEKGDIPEGYSVSREKKERFSLILESASTNQTSMYLCASSSLGEVEEQFFGPGTRLTVL.

The chain combines TRBV6-6 with TRBJ1-2; the TCRdb D gene call, TRBD1, has no DNA to confirm it. The CDR3 totals 13 residues. Germline values: CDR1 MNHNY, CDR2 SVGAGI (reference sequence). This CDR3 reads CASTPGTTYGYTF.

This rearrangement joins TRBV20-1 to TRBJ2-7; TCRdb outputs TRBD2, but without DNA this stays unchecked. CDR3 length equals 13 residues. Germline CDR1 and CDR2: DFQATT and SNEGSKA (reference sequence). This CDR3 is CSATPQVDYEQYF.

The J gene is TRBJ2-7, the V gene TRBV28; TCRdb proposes TRBD1, but this gene call is untestable without DNA. The CDR3 is made up of 14 amino acids. The V gene's germline CDR1 is MDHEN and CDR2 SYDVKM. The CDR3 loop is CASSFRGVSYEQYF.

The V gene is TRBV7-9, the J gene TRBJ2-3; TCRdb reports TRBD1, a call that lacks DNA to check it against. Germline V gives CDR1 SEHNR, CDR2 FQNEAQ (reference sequence). The CDR3 spans 17 residues. CDR3 sequence reads: CASSSPGNNIYTDTQYF.

The V gene is TRBV7-9, the J gene TRBJ2-5. CDR3 size: 11 residues. Germline CDR1 and CDR2: SEHNR and FQNEAQ (reference sequence). CDR3 loop: CASSSMETQYF.

V is TRBV7-9 and J is TRBJ2-7; TCRdb lists TRBD1, though no DNA is available to test this call. Germline CDR1 and CDR2: SEHNR and FQNEAQ (reference sequence). The CDR3 contains 14 residues. This chain's CDR3 is CASSVSGGAEEQYF.

This CDR3 is CASSFATSTDTQYF. The chain is built from TRBV12-3 or TRBV12-4 and TRBJ2-3. This CDR3 is 14 amino acids long.

The CDR3 here is CASSRLPGPQETQYF. The chain recombines TRBV4-3 with TRBJ2-5; TCRdb selects TRBD1, and the lack of DNA leaves this call unchecked. The V gene's germline CDR1 is LGHNA and CDR2 YSLEER. The CDR3 spans 15 residues.

This chain links TRBV5-1 with TRBJ1-1; TCRdb calls TRBD1, which cannot be checked without DNA. CDR1 and CDR2 (germline): SGHRS, YFSETQ. There are 15 residues in the CDR3. CDR3 region: CASSLKQGMNTEAFF.

V is TRBV14 and J is TRBJ2-1. This CDR3 has 14 amino acids. The germline V gene encodes CDR1 SGHDN and CDR2 FVKESK. CDR3 region: CASSQGFGHNEQFF.

The chain combines TRBV3-1 with TRBJ2-7; TCRdb's D call, TRBD1, is unchecked because there is no DNA. The CDR3 is 17 residues long. Germline loops: CDR1 LGHDT, CDR2 YNNKEL (reference sequence). This CDR3 reads CASSQTRQGFWFYEQYF.

V is TRBV6-5 and J is TRBJ2-5; as DNA is missing, the TRBD1 call by TCRdb cannot be tested. CDR3 length: 15 amino acids. Germline values: CDR1 MNHEY, CDR2 SVGAGI. CDR3 amino acids: CASIDGTGGQETQYF.

The chain uses TRBV10-3 and TRBJ2-1. The CDR3 contains 13 residues. Germline V gene lookup returns CDR1 ENHRY and CDR2 SYGVKD. The CDR3 sequence is CAISESDYNEQFF.